This T cell receptor (beta chain) was sequenced during a study of CD8 T cells in Susac syndrome. Random-hexamer reverse transcription was applied to roughly 0.5 to 1 ug RNA. Amplification of the TCR beta CDR3 was carried out by immunoSEQ multiplex PCR, which spanned a total of 54 Vbeta and 13 Jbeta segments. TCRdb called the immunoSEQ multiplex PCR reads again in MiXCR, with one record for every CDR3 protein. The sample comprises around 85,000 distinct CDR3 sequences, 85% to 95% of which are singletons, and over 0.35% rests with the top ten. On this clonotype: Its antigen is unknown.

Study results and caveats: Susac CD8+ cells expanded clonally the most in TEMRA cells and in active patients. Susac-specific public clones were found in total CD8+ and CD8+ TEMRA repertoires, numbering 15 to 20 and five, respectively.

V was clipped by 0 bases and J by 6 bases, with 21 bases between them. CDR1 and CDR2 from the germline V gene are DFQATT and SNEGSKA (reference sequence). CDR3 length equals 17 residues. From blood CD8+ and CD4+ T cells, TCR beta sequences were generated. V usage is TRBV20-1 and J usage is TRBJ1-5; possibly TRBD1 for D (6 bases). The receptor's source is a human donor with Susac syndrome. Sequencing input: CD8+ T cells from PBMCs. This CDR3 is CSARDSSGRGYVQPQHF. In nucleotides, the CDR3 is TGCAGTGCTAGAGATAGTTCGGGGAGGGGGTACGTTCAGCCCCAGCATTTT.